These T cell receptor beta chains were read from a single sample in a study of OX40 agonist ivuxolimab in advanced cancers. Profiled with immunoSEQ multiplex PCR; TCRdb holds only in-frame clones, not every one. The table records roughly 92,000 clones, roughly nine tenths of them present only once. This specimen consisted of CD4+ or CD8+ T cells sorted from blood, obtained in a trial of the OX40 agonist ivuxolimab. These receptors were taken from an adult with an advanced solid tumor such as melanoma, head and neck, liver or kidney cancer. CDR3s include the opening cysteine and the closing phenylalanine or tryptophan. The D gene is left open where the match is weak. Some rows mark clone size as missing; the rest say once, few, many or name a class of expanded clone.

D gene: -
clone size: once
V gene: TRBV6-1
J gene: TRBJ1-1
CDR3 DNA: TGTGCCAGCATTCACAGGGATATGAACACTGAAGCTTTCTTT
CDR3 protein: CASIHRDMNTEAFF

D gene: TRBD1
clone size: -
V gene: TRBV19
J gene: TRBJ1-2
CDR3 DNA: TGTGCCAGTAGAACCCCCGGGACAGCCGACAACTATGGCTACACCTTC
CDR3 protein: CASRTPGTADNYGYTF

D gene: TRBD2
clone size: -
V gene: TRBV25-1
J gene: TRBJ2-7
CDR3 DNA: TGTGCCAGCAGTCTCGGAATAGCGGGAGGGCTGGCCTACGAGCAGTACTTC
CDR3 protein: CASSLGIAGGLAYEQYF

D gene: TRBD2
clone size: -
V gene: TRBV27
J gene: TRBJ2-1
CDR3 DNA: TGTGCCAGCAGTTTAATAGCGGGGGGGGATTACAATGAGCAGTTCTTC
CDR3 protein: CASSLIAGGDYNEQFF

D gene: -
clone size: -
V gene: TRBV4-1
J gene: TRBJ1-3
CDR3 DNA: TGCGCCAGCAGCCAAGTGGGGATGGCCAGAGCCTCTGGAAACACCATATATTTT
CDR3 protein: CASSQVGMARASGNTIYF

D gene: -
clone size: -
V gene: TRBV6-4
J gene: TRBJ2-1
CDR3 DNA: TGTGCCAGCAGTGAACCAGGGAAAGTCAATGAGCAGTTCTTC
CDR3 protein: CASSEPGKVNEQFF

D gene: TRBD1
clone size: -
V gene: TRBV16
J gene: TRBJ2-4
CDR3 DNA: TGTGCCAGCAGCCAATCGTCAGGGGGCCCCAAAAACATTCAGTACTTC
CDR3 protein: CASSQSSGGPKNIQYF

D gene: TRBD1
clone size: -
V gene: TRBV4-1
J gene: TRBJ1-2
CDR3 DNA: TGCGCCAGCAGTCACCCGGGACAGGGGGCGAGGGGCTACACCTTC
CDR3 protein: CASSHPGQGARGYTF

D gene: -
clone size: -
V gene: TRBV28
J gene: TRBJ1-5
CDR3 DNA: TGTGCCAGCAGTTTTGTCGGACAGCAGAATCAGCCCCAGCATTTT
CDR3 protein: CASSFVGQQNQPQHF

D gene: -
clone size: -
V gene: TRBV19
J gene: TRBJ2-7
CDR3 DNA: TGTGCCAGTAAGGGGGGCGAACCCTACGAGCAGTACTTC
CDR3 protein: CASKGGEPYEQYF

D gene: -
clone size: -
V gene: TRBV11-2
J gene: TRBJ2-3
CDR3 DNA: TGTGCCAGCAGCTTAGATTTCGGCACAGATACGCAGTATTTT
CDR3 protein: CASSLDFGTDTQYF

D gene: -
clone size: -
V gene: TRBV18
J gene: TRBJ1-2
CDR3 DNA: TGTGCCAGCTCACCGGAACAGACAGTCCTCTATGGCTACACCTTC
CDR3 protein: CASSPEQTVLYGYTF

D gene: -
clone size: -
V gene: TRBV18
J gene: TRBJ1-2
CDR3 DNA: TGTGCCAGCTCACCAGCGAACTCAGCTAACTATGGCTACACCTTC
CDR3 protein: CASSPANSANYGYTF

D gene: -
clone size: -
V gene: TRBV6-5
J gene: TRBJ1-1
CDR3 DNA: TGTGCCAGCAGTTGGGGCGGCACTATGAACACTGAAGCTTTCTTT
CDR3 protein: CASSWGGTMNTEAFF

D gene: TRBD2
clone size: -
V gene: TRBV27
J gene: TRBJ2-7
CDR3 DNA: TGTGCCAGCAGCCCCGGACTAGCGGGCTACGAGCAGTACTTC
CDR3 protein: CASSPGLAGYEQYF

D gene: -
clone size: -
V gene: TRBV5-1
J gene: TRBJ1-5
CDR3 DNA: TGCGCCAGCAGCTTGGCCCCAGGTGCTAATCAGCCCCAGCATTTT
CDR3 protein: CASSLAPGANQPQHF

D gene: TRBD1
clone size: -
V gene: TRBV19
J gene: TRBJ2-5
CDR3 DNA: TGTGCCAGTAGTACTCCGGGACAGGGGGTTCGGGAGACCCAGTACTTC
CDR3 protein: CASSTPGQGVRETQYF

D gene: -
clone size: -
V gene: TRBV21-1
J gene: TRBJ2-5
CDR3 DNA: TGTGCCAGCCGTTATTTGAGTCCAGAAAGCCAAGAGACCCAGTACTTC
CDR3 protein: CASRYLSPESQETQYF

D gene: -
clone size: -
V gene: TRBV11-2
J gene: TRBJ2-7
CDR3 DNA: TGTGCCAGCAGCTTAGAGAGAGTACAGGACGAGCAGTACTTC
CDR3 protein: CASSLERVQDEQYF

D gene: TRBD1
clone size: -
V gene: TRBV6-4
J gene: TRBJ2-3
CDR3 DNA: TGTGCCAGCAGTGGGGGACAGTCCACAGATACGCAGTATTTT
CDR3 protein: CASSGGQSTDTQYF

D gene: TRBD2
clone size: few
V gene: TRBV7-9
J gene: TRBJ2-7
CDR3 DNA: TGTGCCAGCAGCCCCGGGACTAGCGGTGTCGAGCAGTACTTC
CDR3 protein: CASSPGTSGVEQYF

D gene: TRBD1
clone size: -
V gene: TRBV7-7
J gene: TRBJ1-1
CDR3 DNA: TGTGCTAGCAGCCCGACAAAGGGACAGGACTACACTGAAGCTTTCTTT
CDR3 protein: CASSPTKGQDYTEAFF

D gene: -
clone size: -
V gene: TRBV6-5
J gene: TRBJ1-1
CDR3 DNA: TGTGCCAGCAGTACAGTACAGGGGAACACTGAAGCTTTCTTT
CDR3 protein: CASSTVQGNTEAFF

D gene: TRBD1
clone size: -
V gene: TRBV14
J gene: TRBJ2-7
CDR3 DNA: TGTGCCAGCAGCCACGCCGGGACAGGGGGAAGGGAAGAGCAGTACTTC
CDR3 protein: CASSHAGTGGREEQYF

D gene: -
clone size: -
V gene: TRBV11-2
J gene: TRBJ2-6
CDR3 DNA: TGTGCCAGCAGCTTAGTGGGGGCCTACTCTGGGGCCAACGTCCTGACTTTC
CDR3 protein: CASSLVGAYSGANVLTF

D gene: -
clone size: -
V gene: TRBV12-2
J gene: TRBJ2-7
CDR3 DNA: TGTGCAAGTCGCTTAGCGGGGGACAGACCCTACGAGCAGTACTTC
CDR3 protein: CASRLAGDRPYEQYF

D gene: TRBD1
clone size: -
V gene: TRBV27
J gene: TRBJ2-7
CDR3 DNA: TGTGCCAGCAGCCCCGGACAGGGAATATACGAGCAGTACTTC
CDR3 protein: CASSPGQGIYEQYF

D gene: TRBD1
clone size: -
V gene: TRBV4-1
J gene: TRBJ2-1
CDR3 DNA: TGCGCCAGCAGCCATAGACAGGGGGTAAATGAGCAGTTCTTC
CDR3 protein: CASSHRQGVNEQFF

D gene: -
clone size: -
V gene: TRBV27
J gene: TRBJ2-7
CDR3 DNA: TGTGCCAGCAGTTACTATATTGGCTACGAGCAGTACTTC
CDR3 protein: CASSYYIGYEQYF

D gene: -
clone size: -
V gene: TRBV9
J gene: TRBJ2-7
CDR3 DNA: TGTGCCAGCAGCGTAGGGGGGCCTCAGGACACAGCCTACGAGCAGTACTTC
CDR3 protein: CASSVGGPQDTAYEQYF

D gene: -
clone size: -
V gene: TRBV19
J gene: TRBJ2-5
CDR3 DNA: TGTGCCAGTAGTAGGGGTGAGGAGACCCAGTACTTC
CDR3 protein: CASSRGEETQYF

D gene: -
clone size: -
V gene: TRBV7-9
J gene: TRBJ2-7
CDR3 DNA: TGTGCCAGCAGCGCGCGGGATTGGATCGAGCAGTACTTC
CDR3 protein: CASSARDWIEQYF

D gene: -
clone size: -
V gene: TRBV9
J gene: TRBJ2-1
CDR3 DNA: TGTGCCAGCAGCGTAGGGGGTAGATCGAATGAGCAGTTCTTC
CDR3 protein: CASSVGGRSNEQFF

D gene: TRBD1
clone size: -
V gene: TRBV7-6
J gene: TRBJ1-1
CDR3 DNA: TGTGCCAGCCGAGGACAGGGAACTGAAGCTTTCTTT
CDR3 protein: CASRGQGTEAFF

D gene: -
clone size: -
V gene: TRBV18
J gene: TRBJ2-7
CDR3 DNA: TGTGCCAGCTCACCTGACTACGAGCAGTACTTC
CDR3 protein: CASSPDYEQYF

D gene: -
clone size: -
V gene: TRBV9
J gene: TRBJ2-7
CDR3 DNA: TGTGCCAGCAGCGTAGATGGGGGGGCAAGCTCCTACGAGCAGTACTTC
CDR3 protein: CASSVDGGASSYEQYF

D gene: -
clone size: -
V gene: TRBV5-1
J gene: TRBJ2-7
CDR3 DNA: TGCGCCAGCCGGGACGGCCCCTACGAGCAGTACTTC
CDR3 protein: CASRDGPYEQYF

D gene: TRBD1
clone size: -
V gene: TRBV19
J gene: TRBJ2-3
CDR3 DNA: TGTGCCAGCACAACGGGACAGGGGGATCCTAGGGCCACAGATACGCAGTATTTT
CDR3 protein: CASTTGQGDPRATDTQYF

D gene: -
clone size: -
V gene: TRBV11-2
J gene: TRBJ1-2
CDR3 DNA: TGTGCCAGCAGCTTAGCGGGGACGGCCTATGGCTACACCTTC
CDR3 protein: CASSLAGTAYGYTF

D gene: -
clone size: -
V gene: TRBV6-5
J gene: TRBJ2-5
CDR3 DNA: TGTGCCAGCAGTACAGGGCCTGAAAAGACCCAGTACTTC
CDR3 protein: CASSTGPEKTQYF